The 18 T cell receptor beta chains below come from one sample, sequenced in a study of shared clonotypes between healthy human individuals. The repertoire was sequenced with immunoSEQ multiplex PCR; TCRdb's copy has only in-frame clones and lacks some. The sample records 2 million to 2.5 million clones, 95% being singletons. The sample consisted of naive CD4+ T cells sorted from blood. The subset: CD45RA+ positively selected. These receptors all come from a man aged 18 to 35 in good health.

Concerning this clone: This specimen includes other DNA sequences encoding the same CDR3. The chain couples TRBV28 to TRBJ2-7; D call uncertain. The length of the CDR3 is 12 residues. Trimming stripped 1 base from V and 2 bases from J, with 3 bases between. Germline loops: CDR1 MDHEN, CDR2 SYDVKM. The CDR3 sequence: CASSLSTYEQYF. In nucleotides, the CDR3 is TGTGCCAGCAGTTTATCGACCTACGAGCAGTACTTC.

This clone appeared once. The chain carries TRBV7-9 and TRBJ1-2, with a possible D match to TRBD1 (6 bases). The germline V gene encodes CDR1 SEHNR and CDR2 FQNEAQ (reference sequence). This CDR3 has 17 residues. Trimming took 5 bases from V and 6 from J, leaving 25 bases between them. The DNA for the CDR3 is TGTGCCAGCAGCCTCCGACCCGGGACACCACTGTTGGATGGCTACACCTTC. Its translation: CASSLRPGTPLLDGYTF.

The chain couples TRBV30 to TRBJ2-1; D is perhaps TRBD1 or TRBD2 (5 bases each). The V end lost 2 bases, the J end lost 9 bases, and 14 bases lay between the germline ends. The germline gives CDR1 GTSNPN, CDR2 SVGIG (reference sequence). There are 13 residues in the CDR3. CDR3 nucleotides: TGTGCCTGGAGTACACCCGGGACGGCTGAGCAGTTCTTC. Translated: CAWSTPGTAEQFF.

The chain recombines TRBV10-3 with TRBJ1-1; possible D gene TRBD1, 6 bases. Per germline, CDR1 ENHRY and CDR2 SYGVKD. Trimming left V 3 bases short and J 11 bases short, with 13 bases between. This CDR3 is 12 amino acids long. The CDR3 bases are TGTGCCATCAGTGACCCGGGACACTGGGCTTTCTTT. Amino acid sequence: CAISDPGHWAFF.

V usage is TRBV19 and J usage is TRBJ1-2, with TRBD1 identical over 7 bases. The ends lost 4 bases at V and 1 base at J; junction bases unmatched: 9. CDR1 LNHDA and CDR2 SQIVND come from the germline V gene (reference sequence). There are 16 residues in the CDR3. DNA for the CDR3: TGTGCCAGTAGTACAAGGACAGGAGTACTTAACTATGGCTACACCTTC. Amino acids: CASSTRTGVLNYGYTF.

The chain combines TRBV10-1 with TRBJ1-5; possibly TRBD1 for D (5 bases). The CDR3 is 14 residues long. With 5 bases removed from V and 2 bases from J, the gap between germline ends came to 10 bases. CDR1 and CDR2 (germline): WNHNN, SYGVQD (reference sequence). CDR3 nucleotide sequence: TGCGCCAGCAGTAGACTGGGGGGCAATCAGCCCCAGCATTTT. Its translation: CASSRLGGNQPQHF.

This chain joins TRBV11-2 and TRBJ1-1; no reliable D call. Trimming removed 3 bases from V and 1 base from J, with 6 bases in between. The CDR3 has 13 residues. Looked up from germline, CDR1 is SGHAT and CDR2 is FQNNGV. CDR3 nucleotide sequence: TGTGCCAGCAGCTTCAGTGCGAACACTGAAGCTTTCTTT. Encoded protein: CASSFSANTEAFF.

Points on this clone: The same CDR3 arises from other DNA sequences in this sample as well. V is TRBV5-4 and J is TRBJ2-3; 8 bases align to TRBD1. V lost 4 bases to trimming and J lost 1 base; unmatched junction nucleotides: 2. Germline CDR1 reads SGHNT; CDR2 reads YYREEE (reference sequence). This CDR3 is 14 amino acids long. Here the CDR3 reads CASSLDRGTDTQYF. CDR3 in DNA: TGTGCCAGCAGCCTGGACAGGGGCACAGATACGCAGTATTTT.

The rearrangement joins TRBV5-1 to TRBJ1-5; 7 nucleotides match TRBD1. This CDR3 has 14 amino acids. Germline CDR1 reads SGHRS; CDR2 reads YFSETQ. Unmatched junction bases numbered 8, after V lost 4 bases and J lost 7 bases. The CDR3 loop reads CASSLTGPGQPQHF. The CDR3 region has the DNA TGCGCCAGCAGCCTGACAGGGCCGGGGCAGCCCCAGCATTTT.

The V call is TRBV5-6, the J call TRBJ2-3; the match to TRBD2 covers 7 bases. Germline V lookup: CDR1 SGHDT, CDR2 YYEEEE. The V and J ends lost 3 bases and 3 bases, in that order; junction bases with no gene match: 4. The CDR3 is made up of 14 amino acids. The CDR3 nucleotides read TGTGCCAGCAGCTCCCTGCGGGAGACAGATACGCAGTATTTT. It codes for CASSSLRETDTQYF. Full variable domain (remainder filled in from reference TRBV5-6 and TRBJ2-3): DAGVTQSPTHLIKTRGQQVTLRCSPKSGHDTVSWYQQALGQGPQFIFQYYEEEERQRGNFPDRFSGHQFPNYSSELNVNALLLGDSALYLCASSSLRETDTQYFGPGTRLTVL.

CDR3 residues: CASSSSGAVSGYTF. CDR3 nucleotide sequence: TGTGCCAGCAGTTCATCGGGGGCAGTAAGTGGCTACACCTTC. The chain recombines TRBV27 with TRBJ1-2; D is possibly TRBD1 (6 bases). The ends were cut back, 4 bases at V and 7 bases at J, with 16 bases in the middle. The CDR3 spans 14 residues. CDR1 MNHEY and CDR2 SMNVEV come from the germline V gene (reference sequence).

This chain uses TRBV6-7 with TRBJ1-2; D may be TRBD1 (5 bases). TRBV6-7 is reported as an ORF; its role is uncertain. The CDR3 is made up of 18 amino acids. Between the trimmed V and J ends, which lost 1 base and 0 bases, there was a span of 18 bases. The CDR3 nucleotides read TGTGCCAGCAGTTACTGCTTAGGACACGGGGAGTCTAACTATGGCTACACCTTC. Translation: CASSYCLGHGESNYGYTF.

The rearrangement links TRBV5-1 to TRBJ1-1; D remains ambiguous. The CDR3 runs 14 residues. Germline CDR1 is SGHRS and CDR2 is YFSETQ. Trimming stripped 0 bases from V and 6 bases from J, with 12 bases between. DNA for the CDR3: TGCGCCAGCAGCTTGGTTACGGGGAGCTCTGAAGCTTTCTTT. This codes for CASSLVTGSSEAFF.

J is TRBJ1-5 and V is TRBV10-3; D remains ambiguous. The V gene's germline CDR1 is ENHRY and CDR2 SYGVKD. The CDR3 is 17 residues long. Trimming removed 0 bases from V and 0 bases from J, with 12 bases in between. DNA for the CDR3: TGTGCCATCAGTGAGTCGGGTGCCAGTCTTAGCAATCAGCCCCAGCATTTT. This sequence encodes CAISESGASLSNQPQHF.

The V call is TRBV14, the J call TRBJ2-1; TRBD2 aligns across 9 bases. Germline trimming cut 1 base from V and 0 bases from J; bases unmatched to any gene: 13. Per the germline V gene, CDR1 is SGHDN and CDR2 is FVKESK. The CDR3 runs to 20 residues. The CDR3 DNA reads TGTGCCAGCAGCCAAGGATGGGCTAGCGGGGTGGGTCGCTCCTACAATGAGCAGTTCTTC. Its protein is CASSQGWASGVGRSYNEQFF. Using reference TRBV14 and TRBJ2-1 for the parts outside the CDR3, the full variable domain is EAGVTQFPSHSVIEKGQTVTLRCDPISGHDNLYWYRRVMGKEIKFLLHFVKESKQDESGMPNNRFLAERTGGTYSTLKVQPAELEDSGVYFCASSQGWASGVGRSYNEQFFGPGTRLTVL.

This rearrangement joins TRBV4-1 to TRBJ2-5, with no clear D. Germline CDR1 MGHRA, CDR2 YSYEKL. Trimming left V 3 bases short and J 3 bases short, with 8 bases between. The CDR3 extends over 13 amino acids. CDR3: CASSQFRKETQYF. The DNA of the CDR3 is TGCGCCAGCAGCCAGTTCAGGAAAGAGACCCAGTACTTC.

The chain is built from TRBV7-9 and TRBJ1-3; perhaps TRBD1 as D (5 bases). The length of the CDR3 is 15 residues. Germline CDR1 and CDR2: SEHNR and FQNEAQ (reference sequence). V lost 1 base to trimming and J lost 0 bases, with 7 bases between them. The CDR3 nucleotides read TGTGCCAGCAGCTTAGAAAGGGGCTCTGGAAACACCATATATTTT. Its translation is CASSLERGSGNTIYF.

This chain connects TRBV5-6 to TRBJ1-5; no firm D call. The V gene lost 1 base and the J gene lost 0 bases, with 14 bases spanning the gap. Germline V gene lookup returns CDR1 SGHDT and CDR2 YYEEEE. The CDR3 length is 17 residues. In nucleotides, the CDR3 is TGTGCCAGCAGCTTGTTCGGGCAGCTGTATAGCAATCAGCCCCAGCATTTT. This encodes CASSLFGQLYSNQPQHF. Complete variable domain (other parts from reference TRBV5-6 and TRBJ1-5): DAGVTQSPTHLIKTRGQQVTLRCSPKSGHDTVSWYQQALGQGPQFIFQYYEEEERQRGNFPDRFSGHQFPNYSSELNVNALLLGDSALYLCASSLFGQLYSNQPQHFGDGTRLSIL.